This T cell receptor beta chain was found in a study of beta chain features in type 1 diabetes. The whole isolated RNA underwent reverse transcription, so sequencing captured expressed TCRB transcripts. Generated by immunoSEQ multiplex PCR, the TCRdb table keeps only in-frame clones and is missing some. The sample lists fewer than 400,000 clones, less than 9.5% occurring once. The V gene's germline CDR1 is MNHEY and CDR2 SMNVEV (reference sequence). J gave up 3 bases and V 2 bases, and 1 base lay outside the gene matches. The CDR3 runs to 13 residues. With respect to this clone: This same CDR3 is encoded by further DNA sequences in the sample.

The rearrangement joins TRBV27 to TRBJ2-7, with 7 bases aligning to TRBD1. The receptor was isolated from a woman aged 18-30 years in good health. Sequencing was carried out using central memory CD4+ T cells from blood. CDR3 in amino acids: CASSLRQGYEQYF. Here the CDR3 DNA reads TGTGCCAGCAGTTTAAGACAGGGCTACGAGCAGTACTTC.